These 28 T cell receptor beta chains were sequenced from one sample in a study of CD8 T cells in ankylosing spondylitis. TCRdb re-analysed the 5' RACE reads in MiXCR, keeping a single row per CDR3 protein. This sample carries 150,000 to 200,000 distinct CDR3 sequences, under 15% of them seen once, and the ten largest clones take roughly 9.6%. Sequenced: blood, either unsorted or a sorted T cell fraction (not recorded which). These receptors came from a female donor with ankylosing spondylitis or in good health (not recorded which).

DNA for the CDR3: TGCAGTGCTAGAGATCTTGCCCCCCGTCAGCCCCAGCATTTT. Translation gives CSARDLAPRQPQHF. The V gene is TRBV20-1, the J gene TRBJ1-5, with D unresolved. V was pared by 0 bases and J by 6 bases, with 12 bases between. The CDR3 has 14 residues. Germline V gene sequence: CDR1 DFQATT, CDR2 SNEGSKA (reference sequence).

This clonotype has more than one count but fewer than ten. V usage is TRBV14 and J usage is TRBJ1-5; the D is unclear. The V end was cut by 3 bases, the J end by 10 bases, with 10 bases between. CDR3 length: 12 amino acids. The germline V gene has CDR1 SGHDN and CDR2 FVKESK. The CDR3: CASSHGPGPQHF. CDR3 DNA: TGTGCCAGCAGCCACGGGCCAGGTCCCCAGCATTTT.

This clonotype has ten or more counts. The chain uses TRBV29-1 and TRBJ1-1; D might be TRBD1 (6 bases). CDR3 size: 11 residues. Trimming shortened V by 4 bases and J by 5 bases, and 8 bases separated the two germline ends. CDR1 and CDR2 from the germline V gene are SQVTM and ANQGSEA. CDR3 residues: CSVGGLTEAFF. The CDR3 coding sequence is TGCAGCGTTGGGGGGCTTACTGAAGCTTTCTTT.

In its sample, this clonotype was seen many times. V and J are TRBV3-1 and TRBJ1-2, with D hard to call. The CDR3 totals 16 residues. Between the trimmed V and J ends, which lost 1 base and 8 bases, there was a span of 20 bases. The V gene's germline CDR1 is LGHDT and CDR2 YNNKEL (reference sequence). The CDR3 sequence is CASSQAVHSLLGGYTF. DNA for the CDR3: TGTGCCAGCAGCCAAGCTGTCCATTCCCTTCTGGGGGGCTACACCTTC.

This clonotype appeared many times. This chain joins TRBV20-1 and TRBJ1-1, with D perhaps TRBD1 (6 bases). The CDR3 contains 13 residues. Germline-derived CDR1 and CDR2 are DFQATT and SNEGSKA (reference sequence). With 1 base removed from V and 3 bases from J, the gap between germline ends came to 9 bases. CDR3 bases: TGCAGTGCTAGAGCCGGGGGCTACACTGAAGCTTTCTTT. Amino acids: CSARAGGYTEAFF.

The chain recombines TRBV6-2 or TRBV6-3 with TRBJ2-3; D is unclear. Germline-derived CDR1 and CDR2 are MNHEY and SVGEGT. The CDR3 loop spans 12 amino acids. Trimming removed 6 bases from V and 2 bases from J, with 6 bases in between. The CDR3 DNA reads as TGTGCCAGCAGGGTTAACACAGATACGCAGTATTTT. The encoded protein is CASRVNTDTQYF.

This clonotype has ten or more counts. The rearrangement uses TRBV7-9 and TRBJ1-2; perhaps TRBD1 as D (6 bases). This CDR3 region has 14 residues. Germline loops: CDR1 SEHNR, CDR2 FQNEAQ (reference sequence). Deletions cut 2 bases from V and 4 bases from J, with 11 bases between. CDR3 loop: CASSLTGSSYGYTF. The CDR3 nucleotides read TGTGCCAGCAGCTTAACAGGGTCCAGCTATGGCTACACCTTC.

This chain connects TRBV5-6 to TRBJ2-3; D is undetermined. Germline-derived CDR1 and CDR2 are SGHDT and YYEEEE. The CDR3 runs 14 residues. Trimming stripped 3 bases from V and 0 bases from J, with 8 bases between. Here the CDR3 DNA reads TGTGCCAGCAGCTACGGTGGCAGCACAGATACGCAGTATTTT. This gives the protein CASSYGGSTDTQYF.

This clonotype was seen many times. The chain is built from TRBV27 and TRBJ2-1, with TRBD2 matching over 11 bases. Germline V lookup: CDR1 MNHEY, CDR2 SMNVEV (reference sequence). V shed 9 bases and J 2 bases; nucleotides not matched to a gene: 3. There are 14 residues in the CDR3. The CDR3 here is CARGLAEPYNEQFF. The CDR3 region has the DNA TGTGCCAGGGGACTAGCGGAACCCTACAATGAGCAGTTCTTC.

J is TRBJ2-7 and V is TRBV18; 7 nucleotides match TRBD2. Per germline, CDR1 KGHSH and CDR2 LQKENI. The CDR3 consists of 14 residues. After removal of 4 bases from V and 2 bases from J, the junction contained 5 bases not matched to a gene. CDR3 sequence: CASSRQRDPYEQYF. Here the CDR3 DNA reads TGTGCCAGCTCACGCCAGCGGGACCCCTACGAGCAGTACTTC.

Only a few counts were recorded for this clonotype. The chain is built from TRBV4-3 and TRBJ2-2; D call uncertain. V was trimmed by 4 bases and J by 9 bases, leaving 18 bases between them. The CDR3 spans 15 residues. Germline loops: CDR1 LGHNA, CDR2 YSLEER. CDR3 nucleotide sequence: TGCGCCAGCAGCCGAAGCCGGACGACAAACCGGGAGCTGTTTTTT. It translates to CASSRSRTTNRELFF.

There are a few counts of this clonotype. The genes are TRBV19 and TRBJ2-1; tentatively, D is TRBD1 (6 bases). Germline CDR1 reads LNHDA; CDR2 reads SQIVND (reference sequence). Trimming shortened V by 3 bases and J by 4 bases, and 16 bases separated the two germline ends. CDR3 length: 16 amino acids. The CDR3 nucleotides read TGTGCCAGTAGTATTGGGAACAGGGAAGGGTACAATGAGCAGTTCTTC. It codes for CASSIGNREGYNEQFF.

This clonotype was seen more than once but under ten times. The chain employs TRBV15 and TRBJ2-1; D is perhaps TRBD2 (5 bases). The CDR3 is made up of 17 amino acids. CDR1 and CDR2 from the germline V gene are LNHNV and YYDKDF (reference sequence). V dropped 0 bases and J dropped 0 bases, with 12 bases sitting between them. The CDR3 DNA reads TGTGCCACCAGCAGAGAGAGGACTTCCCCCTCCTACAATGAGCAGTTCTTC. Protein sequence: CATSRERTSPSYNEQFF.

The table lists this clonotype with a count of one. A much larger clonotype is one base distant, so this may be a read error. The rearrangement joins TRBV19 to TRBJ2-3, with 7 bases aligning to TRBD1. Looked up from germline, CDR1 is LNHDA and CDR2 is SQIVND (reference sequence). The CDR3 length is 12 residues. The DNA of the CDR3 is TGTCCCAGCAAGACAGGGACGGATACGCAGTATTTT. Its protein product is CPSKTGTDTQYF.

This clonotype showed up many times. The chain is built from TRBV28 and TRBJ2-6; D remains ambiguous. The CDR3 totals 14 residues. V was pared by 7 bases and J by 4 bases, with 11 bases between. Germline CDR1 reads MDHEN; CDR2 reads SYDVKM. The CDR3 DNA is TGTGCCAGCACGCTCCAAGTGGGGGCCAACGTCCTGACTTTC. This translates into CASTLQVGANVLTF.

The V call is TRBV12-3 or TRBV12-4, the J call TRBJ2-1, with 14 bases that match TRBD2. The CDR3 has 15 amino acids. Trimming removed 8 bases from V and 8 bases from J; junction bases left unmatched: 8. The CDR3 protein is CASSAVTSGRDEQFF. In DNA, the CDR3 is TGTGCCAGCTCGGCTGTGACTAGCGGGAGGGATGAGCAGTTCTTC.

This clonotype was picked up many times. The chain links TRBV5-1 to TRBJ2-7, with D maybe TRBD1 (5 bases). The germline gives CDR1 SGHRS, CDR2 YFSETQ. V was clipped by 0 bases and J by 4 bases, with 11 bases between them. This CDR3 has 14 amino acids. CDR3 protein: CASSLVPGNYEQYF. The CDR3 nucleotides read TGCGCCAGCAGCTTGGTGCCAGGGAATTACGAGCAGTACTTC.

This clonotype was seen at least ten times. The chain recombines TRBV20-1 with TRBJ1-6, with 7 nucleotides matching TRBD1. Germline CDR1 is DFQATT and CDR2 is SNEGSKA (reference sequence). The junction had 8 bases not matched to a gene; V was cut back by 3 bases and J by 9 bases. The CDR3 is made up of 14 amino acids. The CDR3 is CSARMGQGVSPLHF. The CDR3 DNA follows: TGCAGTGCTAGGATGGGCCAGGGGGTTTCACCCCTCCACTTT.

This clonotype showed up many times. Written as DNA, the CDR3 is TGTGCCATCAGTGGAACCGGGACTAGCCTCCCAGATACGCAGTATTTT. Translation: CAISGTGTSLPDTQYF. J is TRBJ2-3 and V is TRBV10-3, with 9 positions matching TRBD2. Germline V gene sequence: CDR1 ENHRY, CDR2 SYGVKD. The CDR3 runs 16 residues. The trim removed 4 bases at V and 4 bases at J, leaving 9 bases unmatched.

This clonotype was counted a few times. The chain carries TRBV19 and TRBJ2-1; D possibly corresponds to TRBD1 (6 bases). Trimming pared 5 bases from V and 9 bases from J, leaving 14 bases between. In germline, CDR1 is LNHDA, CDR2 SQIVND (reference sequence). The CDR3 runs 13 residues. This chain's CDR3 is CASSVGHSSEQFF. CDR3 in DNA: TGTGCCAGTAGTGTGGGACATTCCAGTGAGCAGTTCTTC.

V is TRBV20-1 and J is TRBJ2-1, with TRBD2 matching over 7 bases. The CDR3 spans 13 residues. J lost 4 bases, V lost 3 bases, and 3 bases had no gene match. Germline V gene data show CDR1 as DFQATT and CDR2 as SNEGSKA (reference sequence). CDR3 sequence reads: CSARGLLYNEQFF. The CDR3 DNA reads TGCAGTGCTAGGGGACTACTTTACAATGAGCAGTTCTTC.

This clonotype has a count of ten or more. The rearrangement links TRBV7-2 to TRBJ2-7; 8 nucleotides match TRBD2. CDR3 size: 13 residues. Trimming cost V 1 base and J 6 bases; bases outside gene matches: 2. CDR1 and CDR2 from the germline V gene are SGHTA and FQGNSA. The CDR3 is CASSLGLAGEQYF. The DNA for the CDR3 is TGTGCCAGCAGCTTAGGGCTAGCGGGCGAGCAGTACTTC.

This clonotype was counted many times. The V and J genes are TRBV2 and TRBJ2-3; D uncertain. V dropped 6 bases and J dropped 2 bases, with 9 bases sitting between them. The CDR3 contains 13 residues. Germline V gene sequence: CDR1 SNHLY, CDR2 FYNNEI. CDR3 sequence: CASSQTDTDTQYF. The CDR3 DNA sequence: TGTGCCAGCAGCCAGACGGACACAGATACGCAGTATTTT. Combining the CDR3 with reference TRBV2 and TRBJ2-3 gives the whole variable domain EPEVTQTPSHQVTQMGQEVILRCVPISNHLYFYWYRQILGQKVEFLVSFYNNEISEKSEIFDDQFSVERPDGSNFTLKIRSTKLEDSAMYFCASSQTDTDTQYFGPGTRLTVL.

This clonotype showed up just a few times. The rearrangement joins TRBV12-3 or TRBV12-4 to TRBJ2-1; D not resolved. CDR3 length: 13 residues. Between the trimmed V and J ends, which lost 6 bases and 2 bases, there was a span of 8 bases. The CDR3: CASRATAYNEQFF. The CDR3 bases are TGTGCCAGCAGAGCTACCGCCTACAATGAGCAGTTCTTC.

This clonotype was counted many times. The J gene is TRBJ2-1, the V gene TRBV7-9; no definite D call. CDR3 length equals 13 residues. The V end lost 2 bases, the J end lost 7 bases, and 9 bases lay between the germline ends. The germline gives CDR1 SEHNR, CDR2 FQNEAQ (reference sequence). CDR3 DNA: TGTGCCAGCAGCTTATTTCCCGCGAATGAGCAGTTCTTC. This encodes CASSLFPANEQFF.

This rearrangement joins TRBV20-1 to TRBJ2-1; 10 positions match TRBD2. CDR1 and CDR2 from the germline V gene are DFQATT and SNEGSKA (reference sequence). The V gene end was trimmed by 5 bases and the J gene end by 7 bases; junction bases not matched to a gene: 8. This CDR3 region has 14 residues. The CDR3 spells CSAWPSGSNNEQFF. The CDR3 coding sequence is TGCAGTGCTTGGCCTAGCGGGAGTAATAATGAGCAGTTCTTC.

This clonotype was recorded many times. The rearrangement uses TRBV3-1 and TRBJ2-3; 7 bases are a match to TRBD2. The germline V gene encodes CDR1 LGHDT and CDR2 YNNKEL (reference sequence). V lost 0 bases to trimming and J lost 4 bases; unmatched junction nucleotides: 10. The CDR3 totals 17 residues. CDR3 region: CASSQEFAGVSADTQYF. Written as DNA, the CDR3 is TGTGCCAGCAGCCAAGAGTTTGCGGGAGTATCTGCAGATACGCAGTATTTT.

There are many counts of this clonotype. This chain uses TRBV27 with TRBJ1-2, with D perhaps TRBD1 (5 bases). V dropped 6 bases and J dropped 8 bases, with 13 bases sitting between them. The CDR3 covers 12 residues. Germline CDR1 MNHEY, CDR2 SMNVEV (reference sequence). CDR3 sequence reads: CASSRGGTGYTF. CDR3 nucleotides: TGTGCCAGCAGCCGCGGGGGTACCGGCTACACCTTC.